These T cell receptor beta chains were read from a single sample in a study of T cells in Graves' hyperthyroidism and ophthalmopathy. TCRdb analysed the multiplex PCR reads with MiXCR anew, one entry per CDR3 protein. This sample has around 440,000 distinct CDR3 sequences; around 16% occur once, and the top ten carry almost 8%. Sequenced: blood. These receptors originate from a woman aged 18-30 years with Graves' hyperthyroidism. The CDR3 runs from the conserved cysteine through the conserved F or W. Fields, in order: J gene, V gene, clone size, CDR3 protein. Not all rows give a size; the values are once, few, many and, for expanded clones, a class.

>TRBJ2-5|TRBV6-2/TRBV6-3|many
CASSYSVRLGVRSQYF
>TRBJ1-5|TRBV30|many
CAWSRDSSGYSNQPQHF
>TRBJ2-7|TRBV10-3|many
CAISTQGFYEQYF
>TRBJ1-2|TRBV20-1|many
CSAIGTGLGYTF
>TRBJ2-1|TRBV2|many
CASSGTPAALYNEQFF
>TRBJ2-3|TRBV11-2|.
CASSKDSSTDTQYF
>TRBJ1-5|TRBV10-3|.
CAISSESNQPQHF
>TRBJ2-1|TRBV20-1|many
CSARVVTSRPNEQFF
>TRBJ2-7|TRBV4-1|.
CASSREGGDHEQYF
>TRBJ2-5|TRBV20-1|many
CSARDLSGGAEETQYF
>TRBJ1-3|TRBV12-5|.
CASGPGPERNTIYF
>TRBJ2-3|TRBV20-1|many
CSASGLAGGADTQYF
>TRBJ2-1|TRBV15|many
CATRGADRNEQFF
>TRBJ1-2|TRBV12-3/TRBV12-4|many
CASSLRTSGGYTF
>TRBJ2-7|TRBV20-1|many
CSARGLGPPGEQYF
>TRBJ1-4|TRBV18|many
CASSPAVGKLFF
>TRBJ2-3|TRBV7-8|few
CASSFSGLAGYTDTQYF
>TRBJ2-3|TRBV7-9|many
CASSLGLAGHTDTQYF
>TRBJ2-2|TRBV14|.
CASSLAGGTLRELFF
>TRBJ1-5|TRBV28|many
CASSFPREDQPQHF
>TRBJ2-2|TRBV12-3/TRBV12-4|.
CASRKGVGNTGELFF
>TRBJ2-3|TRBV6-1|many
CASKSGQGGWGTQYF
>TRBJ2-7|TRBV5-4|.
CASTLAGGIYEQYF
>TRBJ2-5|TRBV2|many
CASSLLRQETQYF
>TRBJ1-4|TRBV18|many
CASSVGGASNEKLFF
>TRBJ2-7|TRBV6-1|many
CASSQDRGFAYEQYF
>TRBJ2-7|TRBV27|.
CASKPYRDYPYEQYF
>TRBJ1-1|TRBV25-1|many
CASTMGQGVLTEAFF
>TRBJ2-1|TRBV5-1|many
CASSFPTSGSGNEQFF
>TRBJ1-2|TRBV6-4|.
CASSTGRNYGYTF
>TRBJ2-3|TRBV11-3|.
CASLPVGGTDTQYF
>TRBJ2-1|TRBV11-2|many
CASSAVGGGRSYNEQFF
>TRBJ1-2|TRBV2|many
CASKSGGGSYGYTF
>TRBJ2-3|TRBV6-1|many
CASSPKGRSPSTDTQYF
>TRBJ2-3|TRBV5-1|many
CASSLAGGREADTQYF
>TRBJ1-5|TRBV29-1|.
CSVVGREGQPQHF
>TRBJ1-6|TRBV7-9|.
CASSLSNSYNSPLHF
>TRBJ1-2|TRBV7-9|many
CASSLLQGRNGYTF
>TRBJ2-7|TRBV5-6|.
CASSSPGLGYGEQYF
>TRBJ2-5|TRBV2|many
CASRSGGGLGETQYF
>TRBJ2-5|TRBV5-8|few
CASSLTATQYF
>TRBJ1-4|TRBV6-1|few
CASGPGEANEKLFF
>TRBJ2-7|TRBV2|.
CASSTQGVAYEQYF
>TRBJ2-7|TRBV4-1|many
CASSWGQGGLGEQYF
>TRBJ2-5|TRBV9|.
CASSGGAVQETQYF
>TRBJ1-1|TRBV13|many
CASSFRVRSLNTEAFF
>TRBJ1-5|TRBV28|.
CASSAGQGGKPQHF
>TRBJ2-1|TRBV5-1|many
CASSLTGPNEQFF
>TRBJ2-1|TRBV12-3/TRBV12-4|many
CASRKTGTGINEQFF
>TRBJ1-5|TRBV11-2|many
CASSSGPNLPQHF
>TRBJ2-1|TRBV6-2/TRBV6-3|.
CASRGVLPGLASNEQFF
>TRBJ2-1|TRBV7-2|many
CASSLDLAGGREQFF
>TRBJ1-2|TRBV12-3/TRBV12-4|many
CASSLSGAGYTF
>TRBJ2-1|TRBV7-9|.
CASSLTGSGRGLNEQFF
>TRBJ1-1|TRBV7-2|many
CASSLRRAEAFF
>TRBJ1-4|TRBV5-1|many
CASSLNPGADEKLFF
>TRBJ2-1|TRBV20-1|many
CSARDKAGASSYNEQFF
>TRBJ2-7|TRBV6-1|many
CASSEEDSSHEQYF
>TRBJ1-5|TRBV2|many
CASMVGMGQPQHF
>TRBJ1-1|TRBV30|many
CAWTEMNTEAFF